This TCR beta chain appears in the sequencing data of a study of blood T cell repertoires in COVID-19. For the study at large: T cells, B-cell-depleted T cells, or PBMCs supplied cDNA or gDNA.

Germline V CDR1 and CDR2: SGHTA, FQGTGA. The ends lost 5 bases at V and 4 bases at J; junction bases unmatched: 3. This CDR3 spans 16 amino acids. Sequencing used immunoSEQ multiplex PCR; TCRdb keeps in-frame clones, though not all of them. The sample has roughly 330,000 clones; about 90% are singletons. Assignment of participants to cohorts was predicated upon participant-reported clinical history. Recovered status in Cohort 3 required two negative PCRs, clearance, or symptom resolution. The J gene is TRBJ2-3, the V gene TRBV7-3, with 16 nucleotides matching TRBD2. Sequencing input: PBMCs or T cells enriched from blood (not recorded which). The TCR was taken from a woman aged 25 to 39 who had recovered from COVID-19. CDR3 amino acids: CASSTGTSGGADTQYF. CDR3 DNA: TGTGCCAGCAGCACCGGGACTAGCGGGGGGGCAGATACGCAGTATTTT.